Sequencing of this T cell receptor beta chain was carried out in a study of shared clonotypes between healthy human individuals. Study summary: CD4 naive cells filled three plates per donor, CD4 memory three, CD8 naive two and CD8 memory one.

CDR1 and CDR2 (germline): SGHDN, FVKESK. This CDR3 has 13 amino acids. V lost 2 bases and J lost 5, with 10 bases in between. Profiling relied on immunoSEQ multiplex PCR, and the TCRdb table lists in-frame clones only, not all of them. The table has 100,000 to 120,000 clones, 55% to 70% seen once. Study-level findings and limits: In a few donors, approximately 5% of naive CD4 clonotypes appeared in common.

In regard to this clone: The antigen is not known.

CD8 memory cells included CD45RO+ cells plus CCR7-negative CD45RA+ TemRA cells. This chain links TRBV14 with TRBJ2-7; D is ambiguous. Input material: memory CD8+ T cells sorted from blood. Subset meaning: CD45RO+ cells pooled with CCR7-negative TemRA cells. This TCR was sampled from a woman in her 30s in good health. DNA of the CDR3: TGTGCCAGCAGCCAAATAAATGTGCACGAGCAGTACTTC. Translation: CASSQINVHEQYF.